The T cell receptor beta chain under discussion was sequenced for a study of T cells after yellow fever vaccination. Study-level information: SMART-Seq v4 Ultra Low Input handled preparation of low-cell-number fractions.

Study-level points and caveats: By day 5 rather than day 15, the secondary response had peaked, though it was weaker.

A universal primer site and UMIs were added as TCR cDNA was made by 5'RACE template switching. TCRdb passed the 5' RACE reads through MiXCR, listing each CDR3 protein once. This table holds 150,000 to 200,000 distinct CDR3 sequences, approximately 6.2% found once. Worth noting for this clonotype: As yet, its antigen is unknown.

This CDR3 has 16 amino acids. CDR1 and CDR2 (germline): SQVTM, ANQGSEA. V lost 4 bases and J 3 bases, leaving 21 bases between the germline ends. This sample comprised CD4+ T cells sorted from PBMCs, obtained on the day of the first yellow fever vaccination. J is TRBJ1-1 and V is TRBV29-1; possibly TRBD1 for D (5 bases). This TCR was recovered from a man aged 18 to 30 who received the YFV17D yellow fever vaccine. The DNA of the CDR3 is TGCAGCGTTGTAAAAGGGGCTCAGGGACCGCACACTGAAGCTTTCTTT. Translated: CSVVKGAQGPHTEAFF.